The entry that follows covers one TCR beta chain sequence. As handled by the study authors: Using reference gene primer amplification, nucleated cell counts were estimated. Measured with immunoSEQ multiplex PCR; TCRdb has only the in-frame clones, and not every one. The DNA was the basis for D and trimming; V, J and clone size are from that table. The table lists 80,000 or so clones, approximately 82% of them singletons, with 35% to 40% in the top ten. CDR1 and CDR2 (germline): SGHTA, FQGNSA. The CDR3 has 15 residues. V lost 1 base and J 3 bases, leaving 12 bases between the germline ends. These data come from a study of blood T cell repertoires in COVID-19.

The J gene is TRBJ2-5, the V gene TRBV7-2; possible D gene TRBD2, 6 bases. The clonotype originates from a woman in her seventies with acute or convalescent COVID-19. The sequencing sample was made of peripheral blood. In DNA form, the CDR3 reads TGTGCCAGCAGCTTAGGGGCTGCGGGAAAAGAGACCCAGTACTTC. The encoded protein is CASSLGAAGKETQYF.